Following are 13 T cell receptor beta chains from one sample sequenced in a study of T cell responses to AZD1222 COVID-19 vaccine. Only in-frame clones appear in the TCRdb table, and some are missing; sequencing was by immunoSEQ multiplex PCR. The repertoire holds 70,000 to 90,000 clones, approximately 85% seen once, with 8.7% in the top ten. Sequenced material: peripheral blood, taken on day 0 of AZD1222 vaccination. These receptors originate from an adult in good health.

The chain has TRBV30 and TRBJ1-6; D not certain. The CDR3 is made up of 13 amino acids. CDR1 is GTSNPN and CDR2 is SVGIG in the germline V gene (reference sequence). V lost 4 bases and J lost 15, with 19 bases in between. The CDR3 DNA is TGTGCCTGGACTTCTATCCGGAGTTTGGTCCTCCACTTT. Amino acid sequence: CAWTSIRSLVLHF.

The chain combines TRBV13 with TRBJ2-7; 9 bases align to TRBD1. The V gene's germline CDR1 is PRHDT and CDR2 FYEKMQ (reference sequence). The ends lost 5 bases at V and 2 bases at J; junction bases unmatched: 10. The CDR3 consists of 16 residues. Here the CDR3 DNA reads TGTGCCAGCAGCCCCTCACCGGGACAGGGTCCCTACGAGCAGTACTTC. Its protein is CASSPSPGQGPYEQYF. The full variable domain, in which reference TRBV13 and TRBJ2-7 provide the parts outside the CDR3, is AAGVIQSPRHLIKEKRETATLKCYPIPRHDTVYWYQQGPGQDPQFLISFYEKMQSDKGSIPDRFSAQQFSDYHSELNMSSLELGDSALYFCASSPSPGQGPYEQYFGPGTRLTVT.

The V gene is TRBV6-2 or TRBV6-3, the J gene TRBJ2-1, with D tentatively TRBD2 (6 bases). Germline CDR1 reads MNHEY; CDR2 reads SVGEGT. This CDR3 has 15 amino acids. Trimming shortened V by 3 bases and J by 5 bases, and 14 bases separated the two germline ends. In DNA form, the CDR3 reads TGTGCCAGCAGTTATTCGGGGGAGTCTCACAATGAGCAGTTCTTC. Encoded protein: CASSYSGESHNEQFF.

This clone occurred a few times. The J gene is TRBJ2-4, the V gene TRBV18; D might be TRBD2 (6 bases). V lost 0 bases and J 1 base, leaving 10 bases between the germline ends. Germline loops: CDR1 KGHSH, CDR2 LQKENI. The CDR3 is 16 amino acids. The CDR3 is CASSPPGGKAKNIQYF. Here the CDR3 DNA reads TGTGCCAGCTCACCACCAGGCGGGAAGGCCAAAAACATTCAGTACTTC.

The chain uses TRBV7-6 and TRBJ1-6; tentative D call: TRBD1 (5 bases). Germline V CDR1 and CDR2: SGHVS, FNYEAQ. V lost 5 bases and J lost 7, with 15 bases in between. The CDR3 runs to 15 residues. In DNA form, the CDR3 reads TGTGCCAGCAGCCCAGGGATCGGCGGGAATTCACCCCTCCACTTT. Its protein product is CASSPGIGGNSPLHF.

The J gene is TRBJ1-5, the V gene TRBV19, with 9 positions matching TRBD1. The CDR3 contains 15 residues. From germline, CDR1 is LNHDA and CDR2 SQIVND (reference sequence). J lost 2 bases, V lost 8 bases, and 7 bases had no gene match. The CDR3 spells CASDDRDRGNQPQHF. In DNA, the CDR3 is TGTGCCAGTGACGACCGGGACAGGGGCAATCAGCCCCAGCATTTT.

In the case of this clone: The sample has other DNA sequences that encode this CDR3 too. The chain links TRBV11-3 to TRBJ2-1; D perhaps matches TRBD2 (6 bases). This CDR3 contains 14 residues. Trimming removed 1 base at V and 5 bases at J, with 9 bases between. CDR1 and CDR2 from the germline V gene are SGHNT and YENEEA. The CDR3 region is CASSLGAGNNEQFF. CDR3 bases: TGTGCCAGCAGCTTAGGGGCGGGAAACAATGAGCAGTTCTTC. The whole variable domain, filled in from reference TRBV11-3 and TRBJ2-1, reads EAGVVQSPRYKIIEKKQPVAFWCNPISGHNTLYWYLQNLGQGPELLIRYENEEAVDDSQLPKDRFSAERLKGVDSTLKIQPAELGDSAVYLCASSLGAGNNEQFFGPGTRLTVL.

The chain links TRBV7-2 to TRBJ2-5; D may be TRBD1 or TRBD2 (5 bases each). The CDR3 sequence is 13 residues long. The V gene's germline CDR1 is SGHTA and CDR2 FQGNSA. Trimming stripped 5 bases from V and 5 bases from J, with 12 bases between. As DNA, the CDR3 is TGTGCCAGCAGCCGGGCTGGGGACGAGACCCAGTACTTC. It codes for CASSRAGDETQYF.

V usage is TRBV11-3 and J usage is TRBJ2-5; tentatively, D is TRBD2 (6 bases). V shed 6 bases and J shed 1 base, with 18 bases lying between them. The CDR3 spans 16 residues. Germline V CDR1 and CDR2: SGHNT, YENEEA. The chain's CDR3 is CASSRQETRLQETQYF. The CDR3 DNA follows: TGTGCCAGCAGTCGACAAGAGACTAGACTCCAAGAGACCCAGTACTTC. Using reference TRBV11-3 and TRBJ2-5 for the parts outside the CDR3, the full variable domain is EAGVVQSPRYKIIEKKQPVAFWCNPISGHNTLYWYLQNLGQGPELLIRYENEEAVDDSQLPKDRFSAERLKGVDSTLKIQPAELGDSAVYLCASSRQETRLQETQYFGPGTRLLVL.

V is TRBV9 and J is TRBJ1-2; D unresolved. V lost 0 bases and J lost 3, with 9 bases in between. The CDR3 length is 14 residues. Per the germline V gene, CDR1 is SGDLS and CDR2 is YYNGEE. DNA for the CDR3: TGTGCCAGCAGCGTAGGGCTGGACGACTATGGCTACACCTTC. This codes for CASSVGLDDYGYTF.

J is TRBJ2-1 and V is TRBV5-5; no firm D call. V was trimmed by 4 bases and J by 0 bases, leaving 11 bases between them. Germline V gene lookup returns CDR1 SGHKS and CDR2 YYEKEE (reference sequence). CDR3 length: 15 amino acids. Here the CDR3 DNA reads TGTGCCAGCAGCCTGACCCGGAGCTCCTACAATGAGCAGTTCTTC. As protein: CASSLTRSSYNEQFF. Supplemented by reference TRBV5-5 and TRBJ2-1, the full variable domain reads DAGVTQSPTHLIKTRGQQVTLRCSPISGHKSVSWYQQVLGQGPQFIFQYYEKEERGRGNFPDRFSARQFPNYSSELNVNALLLGDSALYLCASSLTRSSYNEQFFGPGTRLTVL.

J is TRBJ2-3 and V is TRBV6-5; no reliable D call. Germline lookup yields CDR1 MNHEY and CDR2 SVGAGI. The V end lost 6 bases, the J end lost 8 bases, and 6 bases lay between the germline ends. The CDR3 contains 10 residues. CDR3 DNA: TGTGCCAGCAGCCAAATTACGCAGTATTTT. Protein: CASSQITQYF.

The CDR3 region has the DNA TGCGCCAGCAGCCAAGATCTCGGGAGGTCCTACAATGAGCAGTTCTTC. Its protein is CASSQDLGRSYNEQFF. The chain is built from TRBV4-3 and TRBJ2-1, with 7 nucleotides matching TRBD2. There are 16 residues in the CDR3. V shed 0 bases, J shed 1 base, and the junction held 3 bases outside the gene matches. Germline CDR1 is LGHNA and CDR2 is YSLEER.